This is a list of T cell receptor beta chains from one sample in a study of siplizumab effects on memory and regulatory T cells. Clones were sequenced by immunoSEQ multiplex PCR, and TCRdb holds only the in-frame ones, with some missing. The sample holds some 15,000 clones; 40% to 45% are singletons and the top ten take approximately 8%. The antigens of these receptors remain unknown. Sequencing was done on a sample of CFSE-low (dividing) CD4+ T cells sorted from an allogeneic mixed lymphocyte reaction. These receptor sequences come from a human donor in good health; the cells came from an allogeneic mixed lymphocyte reaction. Some clones in this sample may be carry-over from other donors' samples. Each CDR3 is given with its conserved first and last residue. D genes are given only for firm matches. Expanded clones get a size class; other rows say once, few or many, or leave the size out.

v_call	j_call	cdr3_length	clone_size	d_call	cdr3_aa	cdr3_nt
TRBV4-1	TRBJ2-7	11	once	.	CASSQGSEQYF	TGTGCCAGCAGCCAAGGGTCCGAGCAGTACTTC
TRBV7-8	TRBJ2-5	14	.	.	CASSLRVVQETQYF	TGTGCCAGCAGCTTACGGGTGGTCCAAGAGACCCAGTACTTC
TRBV9	TRBJ1-2	15	.	TRBD1	CASSALDRDHIGGTF	TGTGCCAGCAGCGCCTTGGACAGGGACCATATAGGGGGGACCTTC
TRBV2	TRBJ2-3	14	.	TRBD2	CASRVAGGVDTQYF	TGTGCCAGCAGGGTAGCGGGAGGAGTGGATACGCAGTATTTT
TRBV28	TRBJ1-5	14	medium-sized	.	CASSLHESNQPQHF	TGTGCCAGCAGTCTCCATGAATCCAATCAGCCCCAGCATTTT
TRBV5-1	TRBJ2-5	14	.	.	CASSPPRIQETQYF	TGCGCCAGCAGCCCCCCTCGGATCCAAGAGACCCAGTACTTC
TRBV11-2	TRBJ2-7	15	.	.	CASSLDPGSPYEQYF	TGTGCCAGCAGCTTAGATCCAGGCTCTCCCTACGAGCAGTACTTC
TRBV7-3	TRBJ2-2	16	.	TRBD1	CASRRTGGDNTGELFF	TGTGCCAGCAGAAGGACAGGGGGCGACAACACCGGGGAGCTGTTTTTT
TRBV27	TRBJ2-6	14	.	.	CASSPWSGANVLTF	TGTGCCAGCAGCCCCTGGTCTGGGGCCAACGTCCTGACTTTC
TRBV19	TRBJ2-2	14	few	.	CASSWTAGTGELFF	TGTGCCAGTAGTTGGACAGCGGGGACCGGGGAGCTGTTTTTT
TRBV30	TRBJ1-2	12	.	.	CAWSVSSEDYTF	TGTGCCTGGAGTGTATCCAGTGAAGATTACACCTTC
TRBV15	TRBJ1-3	17	.	.	CATSDTKTGTAADTIYF	TGTGCCACCAGCGATACAAAGACCGGGACGGCGGCGGACACCATATATTTT
TRBV11-1	TRBJ2-5	17	.	TRBD2	CASSLGSRGRADETQYF	TGTGCCAGCAGCTTAGGATCTCGCGGGAGGGCCGATGAGACCCAGTACTTC
TRBV19	TRBJ1-5	16	few	.	CASNTAGGSSNQPQHF	TGTGCCAGTAACACAGCGGGCGGGAGTAGCAATCAGCCCCAGCATTTT
TRBV2	TRBJ2-1	13	.	TRBD2	CASRTGGPNEQFF	TGTGCCAGCAGAACGGGAGGGCCGAATGAGCAGTTCTTC
TRBV5-8	TRBJ2-1	15	medium-sized	.	CASSWVGTLYNEQFF	TGTGCCAGCAGCTGGGTCGGGACACTCTACAATGAGCAGTTCTTC
TRBV10-3	TRBJ1-2	12	medium-sized	.	CAIGEGSYGYTF	TGTGCCATCGGCGAGGGGAGCTATGGCTACACCTTC
TRBV6-5	TRBJ2-7	13	.	.	CASSYSPGSYRDF	TGTGCCAGCAGTTACTCCCCCGGATCTTACAGGGACTTC
TRBV9	TRBJ1-2	15	.	.	CASSQEGRSNYGYTF	TGTGCCAGCAGCCAAGAGGGGAGGTCTAACTATGGCTACACCTTC
TRBV7-3	TRBJ2-7	15	.	.	CASSLVPGLSYEQYF	TGTGCCAGCAGCTTAGTTCCCGGACTCTCCTACGAGCAGTACTTC
TRBV19	TRBJ2-3	14	.	TRBD1	CASSIGQGAATQYF	TGTGCCAGTAGTATCGGACAGGGGGCGGCTACGCAGTATTTT
TRBV6-5	TRBJ2-7	14	.	.	CASSYLDSIYEQYF	TGTGCCAGCAGTTACTTGGACAGCATCTACGAGCAGTACTTC
TRBV15	TRBJ1-5	15	.	TRBD1	CATRGYRGSGQPQHF	TGTGCCACCAGGGGTTACAGGGGGTCCGGTCAGCCCCAGCATTTT
TRBV5-6	TRBJ1-1	14	.	TRBD1	CASSLTGVNTEAFF	TGTGCCAGCAGCCTGACAGGGGTGAACACTGAAGCTTTCTTT